This TCR beta chain was sequenced in a study of blood T cell repertoires in COVID-19. Study in general: T cells, B-cell-depleted T cells, or PBMCs supplied cDNA or gDNA.

The germline gives CDR1 LGHDT, CDR2 YNNKEL (reference sequence). The CDR3 loop spans 15 amino acids. V lost 5 bases and J 7 bases, leaving 17 bases between the germline ends. The protocol was immunoSEQ multiplex PCR, while the TCRdb copy is restricted to in-frame clones and leaves out a portion. The sample has roughly 71,000 clones, approximately 85% seen once. This receptor was taken from a man aged 50-59 years with acute or convalescent COVID-19. The rearrangement uses TRBV3-1 (or the pseudogene TRBV3-2) and TRBJ1-4; a possible D gene is TRBD1 (6 bases). The sequenced sample was peripheral blood. This chain's CDR3 is CASSARGGASEKLFF. The CDR3 bases are TGTGCCAGCAGCGCCCGGGGGGGGGCAAGTGAAAAACTGTTTTTT.